The 21 T cell receptor beta chains presented below share a single source sample, sequenced in a study of vaccination and CD4 T cells after COVID-19 (dated by TCRdb to between 2021 and 2022). For these TCRs, the target antigens are not known. The treatment or condition label, as the study defines it: approximately 9-day PBMC culture with coronavirus spike peptide pools or control peptides (ViraFEST assay). Libraries were constructed by PCR. The instrument was an Illumina iSeq 100. DNA from cultured CD4+ T cells underwent TCR sequencing with the Oncomine TCR Beta short-read assay at the Johns Hopkins FTIC core. TCRdb reprocessing: public reads trimmed at Q25 with fastp, clones called with MiXCR, in-frame beta chains kept. Every entry covers one CDR3 protein and lists the most common genes and DNA from its rows. The sample table lists 11,000 to 15,000 distinct CDR3 sequences, approximately 55% of them with a count of one. Around 10% of the sample is held by the ten biggest clonotypes.

Sequenced material: CD4+ T cells from blood, cultured in vitro, taken before SARS-CoV-2 vaccination. The receptor set was obtained from a human donor who had recovered from COVID-19.

This clonotype was detected once. The chain joins TRBV20-1 to TRBJ2-3; tentative D call: TRBD2 (5 bases). V was shortened by 2 bases and J by 1 base, with 7 bases between the two germline ends. Looked up from germline, CDR1 is DFQATT and CDR2 is SNEGSKA (reference sequence). The CDR3 length is 13 residues. CDR3 protein: CSARWRGTDTQYF. The CDR3 region has the DNA TGCAGTGCTAGATGGCGGGGCACAGATACGCAGTATTTT.

DNA for the CDR3: TGCAGTGCCGATCTGGGGGACACAGATACGCAGTATTTT. As protein: CSADLGDTDTQYF. V is TRBV20-1 and J is TRBJ2-3; tentatively, D is TRBD1 or TRBD2 (5 bases each). CDR3 size: 13 residues. V lost 6 bases and J lost 2, with 12 bases in between. CDR1 DFQATT and CDR2 SNEGSKA come from the germline V gene (reference sequence).

This clonotype is deemed medium-sized. This chain connects TRBV7-3 to TRBJ2-3; the D gene is possibly TRBD2 (6 bases). The ends were cut back, 8 bases at V and 8 bases at J, with 17 bases in the middle. Germline-derived CDR1 and CDR2 are SGHTA and FQGTGA. This CDR3 contains 13 residues. The CDR3 DNA reads TGTGCCAGCGCGGAAACTGTGGGGGGTACGCAGTATTTT. It is translated as CASAETVGGTQYF.

The chain joins TRBV18 to TRBJ2-7; 11 nucleotides line up with TRBD1. V was clipped by 2 bases and J by 2 bases; unmatched bases: 8. Germline V CDR1 and CDR2: KGHSH, LQKENI. CDR3 length: 17 residues. The CDR3 DNA reads TGTGCCAGCTCACCAAAAAGGAGGGACAGGGGGACCTACGAGCAGTACTTC. This encodes CASSPKRRDRGTYEQYF.

This clonotype has just a few counts. The V gene is TRBV30, the J gene TRBJ1-1, with D perhaps matching TRBD1 (5 bases). V lost 0 bases and J lost 4, with 15 bases in between. This CDR3 is 15 amino acids long. From germline, CDR1 is GTSNPN and CDR2 SVGIG (reference sequence). CDR3 loop: CAWSVTLAGSTEAFF. As DNA, the CDR3 is TGTGCCTGGAGTGTAACCTTGGCAGGGAGCACTGAAGCTTTCTTT.

This clonotype showed up just once. The V gene is TRBV6-1, the J gene TRBJ2-5; D may be TRBD1 or TRBD2 (5 bases each). Germline V lookup: CDR1 MNHNS, CDR2 SASEGT. Trimming took 5 bases from V and 4 from J, leaving 17 bases between them. This CDR3 is 15 amino acids long. CDR3 coding DNA: TGTGCCAGCAGTCCCCGTCGGCTTGGGGGAGAGACCCAGTACTTC. This translates into CASSPRRLGGETQYF.

This chain joins TRBV20-1 and TRBJ2-5, with 7 bases aligning to TRBD2. Germline loops: CDR1 DFQATT, CDR2 SNEGSKA (reference sequence). This CDR3 spans 19 amino acids. The trim removed 7 bases at V and 5 bases at J, leaving 28 bases unmatched. The CDR3 region is CSVRGATAGVSSLVETQYF. The CDR3 DNA sequence: TGCAGTGTCCGGGGAGCGACGGCGGGAGTTAGTAGTCTGGTGGAGACCCAGTACTTC.

This clonotype was observed a handful of times. The rearrangement uses TRBV20-1 and TRBJ2-7; 8 bases match TRBD1. The CDR3 consists of 16 residues. CDR1 DFQATT and CDR2 SNEGSKA come from the germline V gene (reference sequence). Losses at the gene ends were 2 bases for V and 2 bases for J; bases not matched to a gene: 11. CDR3 sequence reads: CSARRSASRGPYEQYF. DNA of the CDR3: TGCAGTGCTAGAAGGAGCGCGAGCAGGGGGCCCTACGAGCAGTACTTC.

This rearrangement joins TRBV20-1 to TRBJ2-3; 8 positions agree with TRBD2. CDR1 and CDR2 from the germline V gene are DFQATT and SNEGSKA (reference sequence). Trimming at V came to 6 bases and at J to 1 base, leaving 3 bases not matched to a gene. This CDR3 contains 13 residues. The CDR3 reads CSAPTSGTDTQYF. DNA for the CDR3: TGCAGTGCCCCGACTAGCGGCACAGATACGCAGTATTTT.

The chain employs TRBV28 and TRBJ1-5; tentative D call: TRBD1 (5 bases). CDR1 and CDR2 (germline): MDHEN, SYDVKM. V was cut by 3 bases and J by 4 bases, with 10 bases left in between. The CDR3 is made up of 14 amino acids. This CDR3 is CASSLGQINQPQHF. CDR3 coding DNA: TGTGCCAGCAGTTTGGGGCAGATTAATCAGCCCCAGCATTTT.

A single count supports this clonotype. The J gene is TRBJ2-1, the V gene TRBV7-2; TRBD2 matches at 10 bases. Germline trimming cut 2 bases from V and 10 bases from J; bases unmatched to any gene: 11. The germline CDR1 and CDR2 sequences are SGHTA and FQGNSA. The CDR3 covers 16 residues. The CDR3: CASSLSALAGGGEQFF. Here the CDR3 DNA reads TGTGCCAGCAGCTTATCGGCCTTAGCGGGAGGAGGGGAGCAGTTCTTC.

The chain combines TRBV11-2 with TRBJ2-1; no definite D call. Per germline, CDR1 SGHAT and CDR2 FQNNGV. Trimming took off 5 bases at V and 0 bases at J, with 14 bases between the two ends. The CDR3 totals 16 residues. The CDR3 nucleotides read TGTGCCAGCAGCCCGCCTACACGGAGCTCCTACAATGAGCAGTTCTTC. Protein: CASSPPTRSSYNEQFF. The full variable domain, completed using reference TRBV11-2 and TRBJ2-1, is EAGVAQSPRYKIIEKRQSVAFWCNPISGHATLYWYQQILGQGPKLLIQFQNNGVVDDSQLPKDRFSAERLKGVDSTLKIQPAKLEDSAVYLCASSPPTRSSYNEQFFGPGTRLTVL.

V is TRBV18 and J is TRBJ2-1; 9 nucleotides align to TRBD2. CDR3 length equals 13 residues. The V gene's germline CDR1 is KGHSH and CDR2 LQKENI. After removal of 3 bases from V and 13 bases from J, the junction contained 7 bases not matched to a gene. The CDR3 region is CASSPAREGGQFF. The CDR3, as DNA: TGTGCCAGCTCACCGGCGCGGGAGGGAGGTCAGTTCTTC.

The chain carries TRBV11-2 and TRBJ2-3; D not certain. The germline V and J ends were trimmed by 7 bases and 5 bases, with 10 bases remaining between them. CDR3 length: 12 residues. The germline CDR1 and CDR2 sequences are SGHAT and FQNNGV. DNA of the CDR3: TGTGCCAGCACAGCCACCCAAGATACGCAGTATTTT. Translation: CASTATQDTQYF.

This clonotype was seen more than once but under ten times. This sequence joins TRBV7-2 and TRBJ2-7; a weak D match, TRBD2 (6 bases). Trimming shortened V by 1 base and J by 1 base, and 14 bases separated the two germline ends. The germline V gene has CDR1 SGHTA and CDR2 FQGNSA. The CDR3 runs 16 residues. CDR3 sequence: CASSLDVNAGSYEQYF. In DNA form, the CDR3 reads TGTGCCAGCAGCTTAGACGTAAACGCGGGATCCTACGAGCAGTACTTC.

The genes are TRBV5-4 and TRBJ1-5, with D perhaps TRBD1 (6 bases). The V end lost 2 bases, the J end lost 5 bases, and 8 bases lay between the germline ends. Germline V lookup: CDR1 SGHNT, CDR2 YYREEE (reference sequence). The length of the CDR3 is 13 residues. CDR3 nucleotides: TGTGCCAGCAGCTTCGAGGGGGATCAGCCCCAGCATTTT. It is translated as CASSFEGDQPQHF. The variable domain in full, completed from reference TRBV5-4 and TRBJ1-5, reads ETGVTQSPTHLIKTRGQQVTLRCSSQSGHNTVSWYQQALGQGPQFIFQYYREEENGRGNFPPRFSGLQFPNYSSELNVNALELDDSALYLCASSFEGDQPQHFGDGTRLSIL.

This sequence joins TRBV7-3 and TRBJ2-5; 11 bases are a match to TRBD1. Per the germline V gene, CDR1 is SGHTA and CDR2 is FQGTGA. V dropped 4 bases and J dropped 4; count of bases not matched to a gene: 2. This CDR3 has 14 residues. The CDR3 spells CASSSDRGPETQYF. The CDR3 nucleotides are TGTGCCAGCAGCTCGGACAGGGGGCCAGAGACCCAGTACTTC.

The CDR3 is CASSIRPGTDTQYF. DNA for the CDR3: TGTGCCAGCAGCATCCGACCAGGGACTGATACGCAGTATTTT. The V call is TRBV11-1, the J call TRBJ2-3; tentatively, D is TRBD2 (6 bases). Germline assignment: CDR1 SGHAT and CDR2 FQDESV (reference sequence). V gave up 5 bases and J gave up 6 bases, with 15 bases separating them. CDR3 length equals 14 residues. The variable domain in full, with the rest retrieved from reference TRBV11-1 and TRBJ2-3, is EAEVAQSPRYKITEKSQAVAFWCDPISGHATLYWYRQILGQGPELLVQFQDESVVDDSQLPKDRFSAERLKGVDSTLKIQPAELGDSAMYLCASSIRPGTDTQYFGPGTRLTVL.

The gene calls are TRBV20-1 and TRBJ1-5; D may be TRBD1 (6 bases). There are 13 residues in the CDR3. Germline V gives CDR1 DFQATT, CDR2 SNEGSKA (reference sequence). With 3 bases removed from V and 5 bases from J, the gap between germline ends came to 11 bases. The CDR3 nucleotides read TGCAGTGCTAGCAACAGGGCGGATCAGCCCCAGCATTTT. Amino acid sequence: CSASNRADQPQHF.

The rearrangement uses TRBV27 and TRBJ2-1; unclear D gene. The CDR3 length is 12 residues. Trimming took off 3 bases at V and 5 bases at J, with 5 bases between the two ends. Germline values: CDR1 MNHEY, CDR2 SMNVEV (reference sequence). CDR3 sequence reads: CASSLRDNEQFF. CDR3 bases: TGTGCCAGCAGTTTGAGAGACAATGAGCAGTTCTTC.

This clonotype was counted once. The rearrangement links TRBV30 to TRBJ1-1; D is unclear. Trimming pared 2 bases from V and 2 bases from J, leaving 9 bases between. Germline loops: CDR1 GTSNPN, CDR2 SVGIG (reference sequence). This CDR3 comprises 13 residues. The chain's CDR3 is CAWSPSSNTEAFF. CDR3 bases: TGTGCCTGGAGTCCCTCTTCTAACACTGAAGCTTTCTTT. Full variable domain (remainder filled in from reference TRBV30 and TRBJ1-1): SQTIHQWPATLVQPVGSPLSLECTVEGTSNPNLYWYRQAAGRGLQLLFYSVGIGQISSEVPQNLSASRPQDRQFILSSKKLLLSDSGFYLCAWSPSSNTEAFFGQGTRLTVV.